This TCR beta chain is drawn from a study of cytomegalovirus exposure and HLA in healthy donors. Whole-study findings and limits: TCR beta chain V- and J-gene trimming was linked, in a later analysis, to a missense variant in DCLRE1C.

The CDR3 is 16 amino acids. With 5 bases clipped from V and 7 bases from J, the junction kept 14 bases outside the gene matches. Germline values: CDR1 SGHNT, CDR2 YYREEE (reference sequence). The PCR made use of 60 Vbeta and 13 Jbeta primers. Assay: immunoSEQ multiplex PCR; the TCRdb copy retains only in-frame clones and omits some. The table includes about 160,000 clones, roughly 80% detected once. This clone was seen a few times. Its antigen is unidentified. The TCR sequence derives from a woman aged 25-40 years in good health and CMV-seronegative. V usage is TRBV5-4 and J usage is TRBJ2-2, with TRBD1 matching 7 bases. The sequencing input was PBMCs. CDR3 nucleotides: TGTGCCAGCAGTGATGCAGGGGGTCGCTCGGTCGGGGAGCTGTTTTTT. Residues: CASSDAGGRSVGELFF.